This entry lists 11 T cell receptor beta chains sequenced from one sample in a study of spatial heterogeneity in lung cancer. Documented time point: blood at routine non-recurrence follow-up after resection. Whole RNA, isolated from tumor, nontumor lung or frozen PBMC, was sequenced without prior sorting. TCRdb reprocessed the 5' RACE reads via MiXCR and lists one record per CDR3 protein. In the table there are 25,000 to 30,000 distinct CDR3 sequences, 6% of which are singletons. This material consisted of PBMCs, taken at follow-up. The receptors originated from a male donor with early-stage non-small cell lung cancer.

This clonotype was seen ten or more times. The chain is built from TRBV5-5 and TRBJ2-2; unclear D gene. Germline lookup yields CDR1 SGHKS and CDR2 YYEKEE (reference sequence). Trimming removed 0 bases at V and 1 base at J, with 7 bases between. This CDR3 is built from 15 residues. CDR3 amino acids: CASSLAQQNTGELFF. CDR3 DNA: TGTGCCAGCAGCTTGGCACAGCAGAACACCGGGGAGCTGTTTTTT.

This clonotype was recorded at least ten times. The genes are TRBV30 and TRBJ2-2; 8 nucleotides align to TRBD1. Trimming cost V 8 bases and J 6 bases; bases outside gene matches: 11. The CDR3 has 14 amino acids. The germline V gene encodes CDR1 GTSNPN and CDR2 SVGIG (reference sequence). The CDR3 region is CAGNQGARAGELFF. CDR3 coding DNA: TGTGCCGGTAACCAGGGGGCACGGGCCGGGGAGCTGTTTTTT.

The chain carries TRBV7-9 and TRBJ2-5, with D perhaps matching TRBD1 (5 bases). The CDR3 totals 16 residues. The germline CDR1 and CDR2 sequences are SEHNR and FQNEAQ (reference sequence). The V end lost 5 bases, the J end lost 8 bases, and 24 bases lay between the germline ends. The CDR3 loop is CASSARLDTPQETQYF. CDR3 nucleotides: TGTGCCAGCAGCGCCCGCTTGGACACCCCCCAGGAAACCCAGTACTTC.

This clonotype was detected many times. CDR3 in amino acids: CASSPRTGANSPLHF. Written as DNA, the CDR3 is TGTGCCAGCAGCCCGAGGACAGGAGCTAATTCACCCCTCCACTTT. The V and J genes are TRBV3-1 and TRBJ1-6, with 7 bases lining up with TRBD1. The CDR3 extends over 15 amino acids. Per the germline V gene, CDR1 is LGHDT and CDR2 is YNNKEL (reference sequence). The J segment lost 6 bases and the V segment lost 4 bases, leaving 6 bases of the junction unmatched.

This clonotype showed up many times. The CDR3 coding sequence is TGTGCCATCAGTGAGAACGGCAACTATGGCTACACCTTC. Translation: CAISENGNYGYTF. The chain recombines TRBV10-3 with TRBJ1-2; D is unresolved. The ends were cut back, 2 bases at V and 2 bases at J, with 6 bases in the middle. This CDR3 is built from 13 residues. The V gene's germline CDR1 is ENHRY and CDR2 SYGVKD.

This clonotype has ten or more counts. The J gene is TRBJ2-7, the V gene TRBV7-9; tentative D call: TRBD1 (6 bases). The length of the CDR3 is 12 residues. The V gene's germline CDR1 is SEHNR and CDR2 FQNEAQ (reference sequence). Trimming removed 5 bases at V and 6 bases at J, with 11 bases between. The CDR3 DNA reads as TGTGCCAGCAGCGCATCAGGGGTCGAGCAGTACGTC. Its protein is CASSASGVEQYV.

The chain carries TRBV6-5 and TRBJ2-7; the match to TRBD1 covers 8 bases. This CDR3 is 15 amino acids long. With 0 bases clipped from V and 2 bases from J, the junction kept 3 bases outside the gene matches. Germline CDR1 reads MNHEY; CDR2 reads SVGAGI. The CDR3 is CASSYSPGGPYEQYF. DNA for the CDR3: TGTGCCAGCAGTTACTCCCCAGGGGGCCCCTACGAGCAGTACTTC.

This clonotype was observed a handful of times. J is TRBJ2-1 and V is TRBV24-1; D ambiguous. CDR1 and CDR2 (germline): KGHDR, SFDVKD. Trimming left V 0 bases short and J 6 bases short, with 5 bases between. The CDR3 is 13 residues long. The DNA for the CDR3 is TGTGCCACCAGTGATTTGGAAGGCAATGAGCAGTTCTTC. It translates to CATSDLEGNEQFF.

This clonotype was seen only a few times. The rearrangement joins TRBV7-9 to TRBJ2-1, with D unclear. V lost 4 bases and J 4 bases, leaving 11 bases between the germline ends. The CDR3 loop spans 14 amino acids. CDR1 and CDR2 (germline): SEHNR, FQNEAQ (reference sequence). The CDR3 loop reads CASSYPTVYNEQFF. The DNA for the CDR3 is TGTGCCAGCAGCTACCCGACGGTGTACAATGAGCAGTTCTTC.

This clonotype was seen repeatedly, ten times or more. This chain links TRBV9 with TRBJ1-4; no clear D. The germline V gene encodes CDR1 SGDLS and CDR2 YYNGEE. V shed 0 bases and J shed 3 bases, with 12 bases lying between them. The CDR3 runs 16 residues. CDR3 loop: CASSVESQQSNEKLFF. The CDR3 nucleotides are TGTGCCAGCAGCGTAGAGTCCCAGCAATCTAATGAAAAACTGTTTTTT.

The CDR3 DNA reads as TGTGCCAGCAGCTTAGGCCTGACTAGCGGGGCCTTCACAGATACGCAGTATTTT. This encodes CASSLGLTSGAFTDTQYF. The genes are TRBV7-2 and TRBJ2-3; 11 bases align to TRBD2. The CDR3 totals 18 residues. V dropped 1 base and J dropped 2; count of bases not matched to a gene: 8. Per germline, CDR1 SGHTA and CDR2 FQGNSA.